This T cell receptor (beta chain) was recorded in a study of T cells in Graves' hyperthyroidism and ophthalmopathy. Findings and caveats of the study: The model predicted ophthalmopathy a median around 6.5 months before onset. Most clonotypes that expanded in the thyroid above 0.001 also showed up in blood.

With 3 bases removed from V and 2 bases from J, the gap between germline ends came to 13 bases. The V gene's germline CDR1 is SGHNT and CDR2 YYREEE (reference sequence). The CDR3 has 15 amino acids. There were TCR beta CDR3 regions amplified from RNA transcripts. HTBI primers were the set used in a first-round RT-PCR of the TCR CDR3. TCRdb analysed the multiplex PCR reads with MiXCR anew, one entry per CDR3 protein. The sample lists under 350,000 distinct CDR3 sequences; 15% to 20% were seen once. Comment on this clonotype: Its antigen remains unknown.

V is TRBV5-4 and J is TRBJ2-3, with no clear D. The clonotype originates from a woman in her sixties with Graves' ophthalmopathy. Sequenced input: blood. The CDR3 region is CASSSPTRFTDTQYF. CDR3 sequence (DNA): TGTGCCAGCAGCTCCCCGACCAGATTCACAGATACGCAGTATTTT.